Listed below are T cell receptor beta chains from one sample, sequenced in a study of cytomegalovirus exposure and HLA in healthy donors. Generated by immunoSEQ multiplex PCR, the TCRdb table keeps only in-frame clones and is missing some. The sample lists tens of thousands of clones; around four fifths were seen once. Sample: PBMCs. The receptors stem from a man younger than 40 in good health and CMV-seronegative. The CDR3 runs from the conserved cysteine through the conserved F or W. A D gene is named only where the DNA matches it firmly. Clone size appears in some rows only: once, few, many, or a class for an expanded clone.

V: TRBV7-2
size: NA
J: TRBJ1-4
D: TRBD1
CDR3: CASSLGWAGGATNEKLFF
DNA: TGTGCCAGCAGCTTAGGGTGGGCAGGGGGCGCGACTAATGAAAAACTGTTTTTT

V: TRBV28
size: NA
J: TRBJ2-5
D: NA
CDR3: CASSFSLEVETQYF
DNA: TGTGCCAGCAGTTTTTCCTTAGAGGTGGAGACCCAGTACTTC

V: TRBV5-1
size: NA
J: TRBJ2-3
D: TRBD1
CDR3: CASSLIGGSDGSTDTQYF
DNA: TGCGCCAGCAGCTTGATAGGGGGCTCCGATGGGAGCACAGATACGCAGTATTTT

V: TRBV5-1
size: NA
J: TRBJ1-2
D: TRBD1
CDR3: CASSLGQGGYGYTF
DNA: TGCGCCAGCAGCTTGGGACAGGGCGGCTATGGCTACACCTTC

V: TRBV5-6
size: NA
J: TRBJ1-5
D: TRBD1
CDR3: CASSLVTGDQPQHF
DNA: TGTGCCAGCAGCTTGGTGACAGGGGATCAGCCCCAGCATTTT

V: TRBV5-1
size: NA
J: TRBJ2-2
D: NA
CDR3: CASTTTGNTGELFF
DNA: TGCGCCAGTACTACAACAGGGAACACCGGGGAGCTGTTTTTT

V: TRBV7-8
size: NA
J: TRBJ1-4
D: NA
CDR3: CASSPGRGEKLFF
DNA: TGTGCCAGCAGCCCCGGGCGGGGTGAAAAACTGTTTTTT

V: TRBV7-2
size: NA
J: TRBJ1-6
D: NA
CDR3: CASSSRQKSNSPLHF
DNA: TGTGCCAGCAGCTCAAGACAGAAGAGTAATTCACCCCTCCACTTT

V: TRBV10-3
size: NA
J: TRBJ1-1
D: NA
CDR3: CAIKAEATGAFF
DNA: TGTGCCATCAAGGCCGAGGCGACCGGGGCTTTCTTT

V: TRBV18
size: NA
J: TRBJ1-3
D: NA
CDR3: CASSPTPDSGNTIYF
DNA: TGTGCCAGCTCTCCAACTCCCGACAGCGGAAACACCATATATTTT

V: TRBV7-9
size: NA
J: TRBJ1-4
D: NA
CDR3: CASSLAGGELFF
DNA: TGTGCCAGCAGCTTAGCAGGGGGGGAACTGTTTTTT

V: TRBV6-5
size: NA
J: TRBJ2-7
D: TRBD1
CDR3: CASRGTALYEQYF
DNA: TGTGCCAGCAGGGGGACAGCCCTCTACGAGCAGTACTTC

V: TRBV27
size: NA
J: TRBJ1-2
D: NA
CDR3: CASSHRAQGGGYTF
DNA: TGTGCCAGCAGCCATAGGGCACAGGGTGGTGGCTACACCTTC

V: TRBV9
size: NA
J: TRBJ1-1
D: NA
CDR3: CASSVVNSTNTEAFF
DNA: TGTGCCAGCAGCGTAGTAAACAGCACGAACACTGAAGCTTTCTTT

V: TRBV5-4
size: NA
J: TRBJ2-5
D: TRBD2
CDR3: CASSLGGRRGVQETQYF
DNA: TGTGCCAGCAGCTTGGGAGGTCGGCGGGGGGTACAAGAGACCCAGTACTTC

V: TRBV6-5
size: NA
J: TRBJ1-1
D: NA
CDR3: CASSPGTRRGEAFF
DNA: TGTGCCAGCAGTCCGGGGACTCGGAGAGGTGAAGCTTTCTTT

V: TRBV14
size: NA
J: TRBJ2-5
D: TRBD1
CDR3: CASSRRQGETQYF
DNA: TGTGCCAGCAGCCGTAGACAGGGGGAGACCCAGTACTTC

V: TRBV7-9
size: few
J: TRBJ2-1
D: TRBD1
CDR3: CASSPGTGRNEQFF
DNA: TGTGCCAGCAGCCCCGGGACAGGGCGCAATGAGCAGTTCTTC

V: TRBV30
size: NA
J: TRBJ1-4
D: NA
CDR3: CASKRGGPFATNEKLFF
DNA: TGTGCCTCCAAACGCGGGGGGCCCTTTGCAACTAATGAAAAACTGTTTTTT

V: TRBV18
size: NA
J: TRBJ1-4
D: NA
CDR3: CASSLAGTNEKLFF
DNA: TGTGCCAGCTCACTTGCCGGGACTAATGAAAAACTGTTTTTT

V: TRBV12-5
size: NA
J: TRBJ2-7
D: NA
CDR3: CASGYHGGGTVTYEQYF
DNA: TGTGCTAGTGGTTACCACGGCGGGGGGACAGTCACTTACGAGCAGTACTTC

V: TRBV30
size: NA
J: TRBJ2-3
D: TRBD2
CDR3: CAWSNGLAVTDTQYF
DNA: TGTGCCTGGAGTAACGGACTAGCGGTTACAGATACGCAGTATTTT

V: TRBV6-1
size: once
J: TRBJ2-1
D: NA
CDR3: CASSESVGRYNEQFF
DNA: TGTGCCAGCAGTGAGTCCGTCGGTCGGTACAATGAGCAGTTCTTC

V: TRBV30
size: NA
J: TRBJ2-3
D: TRBD2
CDR3: CAQIRIAGGGTDTQYF
DNA: TGTGCCCAGATTCGAATAGCGGGGGGCGGCACAGATACGCAGTATTTT

V: TRBV19
size: NA
J: TRBJ1-2
D: NA
CDR3: CAGSMRANYGYTF
DNA: TGTGCCGGTAGTATGAGGGCTAACTATGGCTACACCTTC

V: TRBV7-2
size: NA
J: TRBJ2-1
D: TRBD2
CDR3: CASSRWAGGPDEQFF
DNA: TGTGCCAGCAGCCGCTGGGCGGGGGGGCCTGATGAGCAGTTCTTC

V: TRBV5-1
size: NA
J: TRBJ1-6
D: NA
CDR3: CASSLTGQYNSPLHF
DNA: TGCGCCAGCAGCTTGACCGGACAGTATAATTCACCCCTCCACTTT

V: TRBV30
size: NA
J: TRBJ2-7
D: NA
CDR3: CACQGLAYEQYF
DNA: TGTGCCTGTCAGGGTTTAGCCTACGAGCAGTACTTC

V: TRBV7-9
size: NA
J: TRBJ1-6
D: NA
CDR3: CASSSLGALHF
DNA: TGTGCCAGCAGCTCCCTAGGGGCCCTCCACTTT

V: TRBV9
size: NA
J: TRBJ2-3
D: NA
CDR3: CASSVAHTSTDTQYF
DNA: TGTGCCAGCAGCGTAGCCCATACAAGCACAGATACGCAGTATTTT

V: TRBV9
size: NA
J: TRBJ1-2
D: NA
CDR3: CASSVEAFNYGYTF
DNA: TGTGCCAGCAGCGTAGAAGCCTTTAACTATGGCTACACCTTC

V: TRBV18
size: NA
J: TRBJ2-5
D: NA
CDR3: CASSLNQAGETQYF
DNA: TGTGCCAGCTCACTGAACCAGGCTGGAGAGACCCAGTACTTC

V: TRBV18
size: NA
J: TRBJ1-6
D: TRBD1
CDR3: CASSPNDRVVSPLHF
DNA: TGTGCCAGCTCACCAAACGACAGGGTGGTTTCACCCCTCCACTTT

V: TRBV27
size: NA
J: TRBJ1-1
D: TRBD1
CDR3: CASSPTQGARTEAFF
DNA: TGTGCCAGCAGCCCCACCCAGGGGGCACGGACTGAAGCTTTCTTT

V: TRBV25-1
size: few
J: TRBJ1-1
D: NA
CDR3: CASSVGIHTEAFF
DNA: TGTGCCAGCAGTGTGGGCATCCACACTGAAGCTTTCTTT

V: TRBV10-3
size: NA
J: TRBJ1-1
D: NA
CDR3: CAISDTRRGEAFF
DNA: TGTGCCATCAGTGACACAAGGAGAGGTGAAGCTTTCTTT

V: TRBV7-9
size: NA
J: TRBJ2-3
D: NA
CDR3: CASSLDGDTDTQYF
DNA: TGTGCCAGCAGCTTAGACGGGGACACAGATACGCAGTATTTT

V: TRBV5-8
size: once
J: TRBJ2-7
D: NA
CDR3: CASSFGTNDLEQYF
DNA: TGTGCCAGCAGCTTCGGGACAAACGACCTCGAGCAGTACTTC

V: TRBV4-2
size: NA
J: TRBJ1-3
D: TRBD1
CDR3: CASSQVAQGVGNTIYF
DNA: TGTGCCAGCAGCCAAGTCGCGCAGGGGGTGGGAAACACCATATATTTT

V: TRBV5-1
size: once
J: TRBJ1-1
D: NA
CDR3: CASRFSPLEGAEAFF
DNA: TGCGCCAGCCGATTCTCACCCTTGGAGGGTGCTGAAGCTTTCTTT

V: TRBV4-1
size: NA
J: TRBJ1-4
D: NA
CDR3: CASSQVTTNEKLFF
DNA: TGCGCCAGCAGCCAAGTAACTACTAATGAAAAACTGTTTTTT

V: TRBV6-5
size: once
J: TRBJ1-1
D: NA
CDR3: CASSNHLNTEAFF
DNA: TGTGCCAGCAGCAACCACTTGAACACTGAAGCTTTCTTT

V: TRBV30
size: NA
J: TRBJ1-5
D: NA
CDR3: CAWSRGERGNQPQHF
DNA: TGTGCCTGGAGTCGGGGGGAAAGGGGCAATCAGCCCCAGCATTTT

V: TRBV23-1
size: NA
J: TRBJ2-7
D: NA
CDR3: CASSQKYWRPPTIFSYEQYF
DNA: TGCGCCAGCAGTCAAAAGTACTGGCGGCCGCCCACTATTTTCTCCTACGAGCAGTACTTC

V: TRBV4-2
size: NA
J: TRBJ2-7
D: NA
CDR3: CASSQGSPGDTVFYEQYF
DNA: TGTGCCAGCAGCCAAGGAAGTCCCGGGGACACGGTCTTTTACGAGCAGTACTTC

V: TRBV29-1
size: NA
J: TRBJ1-4
D: TRBD1
CDR3: CSVDDRGGEKLFF
DNA: TGCAGCGTGGACGACAGGGGTGGAGAAAAACTGTTTTTT

V: TRBV18
size: NA
J: TRBJ1-2
D: NA
CDR3: CASSPPGGERGYTF
DNA: TGTGCCAGCTCACCACCGGGCGGGGAACGTGGCTACACCTTC

V: TRBV9
size: few
J: TRBJ1-5
D: NA
CDR3: CASSVTGSGQPQHF
DNA: TGTGCCAGCAGCGTTACAGGGTCTGGTCAGCCCCAGCATTTT

V: TRBV15
size: NA
J: TRBJ2-6
D: TRBD1
CDR3: CATSTTGAGANVLTF
DNA: TGTGCCACCAGCACGACAGGGGCTGGGGCCAACGTCCTGACTTTC

V: TRBV19
size: NA
J: TRBJ2-3
D: NA
CDR3: CASEGQDTQYF
DNA: TGTGCCAGCGAGGGCCAAGATACGCAGTATTTT

V: TRBV30
size: NA
J: TRBJ2-7
D: NA
CDR3: CACTTNPLPRGEQYF
DNA: TGTGCCTGTACAACGAATCCCTTGCCCCGGGGGGAGCAGTACTTC

V: TRBV11-3
size: NA
J: TRBJ2-5
D: NA
CDR3: CASKNPGLQETQYF
DNA: TGTGCCAGCAAAAACCCAGGGCTCCAAGAGACCCAGTACTTC